Shown below are 20 T cell receptor beta chains from a single sample sequenced in a study of blood T cells in healthy people across ages. Together with a sample-barcoded 5' primer, a J-beta primer mix was included in a second PCR lasting about 7 to 11 cycles. TCRdb reanalysed the 5' RACE reads using MiXCR and keeps one entry per CDR3 protein. The data contain about 1.5 million distinct CDR3 sequences, less than 45% of them singletons. Input material: blood. The receptor source for this set is a woman aged 18-30 years in good health.

This sequence joins TRBV20-1 and TRBJ2-5; 7 nucleotides agree with TRBD1. Near its end, the DNA agrees better with TRBJ2-7, so the J call may be wrong. Germline CDR1 reads DFQATT; CDR2 reads SNEGSKA (reference sequence). The CDR3 runs 16 residues. The CDR3 protein is CSATASTGTDLYEQYF. In DNA form, the CDR3 reads TGCAGTGCCACCGCCTCAACCGGGACAGATTTATACGAGCAGTACTTC.

The chain joins TRBV6-5 to TRBJ2-7; no clear D. The CDR3 runs 13 residues. Per the germline V gene, CDR1 is MNHEY and CDR2 is SVGAGI. Trimming cost V 6 bases and J 7 bases, with 16 bases left between them. For the CDR3, the DNA is TGTGCCAGCAGCTTCCGACCCAAGGGTGAGCAGTACTTC. Translating it yields CASSFRPKGEQYF.

This clonotype was counted a single time. CDR3 protein: CASRPPGQGVGETQYF. The CDR3 coding sequence is TGCGCCAGCAGACCGCCCGGACAGGGGGTGGGAGAGACCCAGTACTTC. This sequence joins TRBV5-1 and TRBJ2-5; 10 positions match TRBD1. The CDR3 sequence is 16 residues long. J lost 4 bases, V lost 5 bases, and 11 bases had no gene match. Germline assignment: CDR1 SGHRS and CDR2 YFSETQ.

The chain employs TRBV27 and TRBJ2-1; tentatively, D is TRBD2 (5 bases). V lost 5 bases and J lost 0, with 14 bases in between. CDR1 is MNHEY and CDR2 is SMNVEV in the germline V gene (reference sequence). CDR3 length equals 16 residues. In nucleotides, the CDR3 is TGTGCCAGCAGTCCGAGGACTCTCATCTCCTACAATGAGCAGTTCTTC. This gives the protein CASSPRTLISYNEQFF.

This chain uses TRBV5-1 with TRBJ2-1; D gene unclear. Trimming took 4 bases from V and 10 from J, leaving 18 bases between them. Germline V CDR1 and CDR2: SGHRS, YFSETQ. This CDR3 comprises 14 residues. The CDR3 region has the DNA TGCGCCAGCAGCCCCGGTACGGTGGTATGCGAGCAGTTCTTC. Its protein is CASSPGTVVCEQFF.

The rearrangement joins TRBV2 to TRBJ2-2; D is undetermined. This CDR3 comprises 15 residues. The germline CDR1 and CDR2 sequences are SNHLY and FYNNEI. The V gene lost 2 bases and the J gene lost 4 bases, with 11 bases spanning the gap. The CDR3 loop is CASSELRITTGELFF. In DNA, the CDR3 is TGTGCCAGCAGTGAACTGAGGATCACCACCGGGGAGCTGTTTTTT.

The chain recombines TRBV6-5 with TRBJ1-1; D is undetermined. Trimming stripped 7 bases from V and 5 bases from J, with 8 bases between. The CDR3 has 11 residues. Germline V gene data show CDR1 as MNHEY and CDR2 as SVGAGI. CDR3 coding DNA: TGTGCCAGCACCCATGGGACTGAAGCTTTCTTT. Its protein is CASTHGTEAFF.

The sample holds a few counts of this clonotype. The chain joins TRBV29-1 to TRBJ1-5; D is ambiguous. The CDR3 sequence is 13 residues long. The V gene's germline CDR1 is SQVTM and CDR2 ANQGSEA. V was shortened by 6 bases and J by 5 bases, with 14 bases between the two germline ends. CDR3 nucleotides: TGCAGCGTGACGTCGGCTACAGATCAGCCCCAGCATTTT. Its translation is CSVTSATDQPQHF.

The chain is built from TRBV2 and TRBJ2-7, with TRBD2 matching 13 bases. The CDR3 covers 17 residues. In germline, CDR1 is SNHLY, CDR2 FYNNEI. The junction had 17 bases not matched to a gene; V was cut back by 11 bases and J by 4 bases. CDR3 residues: CACTLSTSGRASYEQYF. CDR3 sequence (DNA): TGTGCCTGCACCCTGAGCACTAGCGGGAGGGCCTCGTACGAGCAGTACTTC. The full variable domain, in which reference TRBV2 and TRBJ2-7 provide the parts outside the CDR3, is EPEVTQTPSHQVTQMGQEVILRCVPISNHLYFYWYRQILGQKVEFLVSFYNNEISEKSEIFDDQFSVERPDGSNFTLKIRSTKLEDSAMYFCACTLSTSGRASYEQYFGPGTRLTVT.

The J gene is TRBJ2-6, the V gene TRBV27; TRBD1 matches at 9 bases. V trimming: 3 bases; J trimming: 0 bases; junction bases outside the gene matches: 6. Per the germline V gene, CDR1 is MNHEY and CDR2 is SMNVEV (reference sequence). This CDR3 is 18 amino acids long. The CDR3 DNA reads TGTGCCAGCAGTTTCACAGGGGGCCATCTCTCTGGGGCCAACGTCCTGACTTTC. Protein: CASSFTGGHLSGANVLTF.

The rearrangement joins TRBV6-6 to TRBJ2-3, with TRBD2 identical over 7 bases. V shed 11 bases, J shed 11 bases, and the junction held 16 bases outside the gene matches. Germline lookup yields CDR1 MNHNY and CDR2 SVGAGI (reference sequence). The CDR3 sequence is 13 residues long. Written as DNA, the CDR3 is TGTGCCGGGACTACAAGAGAACAGGTGGGGCAGTATTTT. Translating it yields CAGTTREQVGQYF.

The gene calls are TRBV5-6 and TRBJ1-5; 7 nucleotides line up with TRBD1. Germline CDR1 SGHDT, CDR2 YYEEEE. With 2 bases clipped from V and 0 bases from J, the junction kept 8 bases outside the gene matches. The CDR3 loop spans 17 amino acids. Here the CDR3 DNA reads TGTGCCAGCAGCTTAAGGACAGGTGTTTATAGCAATCAGCCCCAGCATTTT. Amino acid sequence: CASSLRTGVYSNQPQHF.

For this clonotype: Mismatch with germline at one junction end may stem from a read error. This chain links TRBV30 with TRBJ2-4; TRBD1 might be the D (5 bases). This CDR3 has 17 amino acids. The germline gives CDR1 GTSNPN, CDR2 SVGIG (reference sequence). The CDR3 nucleotides are TGTGCCTGGAGTCGTAAACAGGAGAAGATAACCAAAAACATTCAGTACTTT. Protein sequence: CAWSRKQEKITKNIQYF.

This clonotype was observed a few times. This rearrangement joins TRBV20-1 to TRBJ2-7; 7 bases fit TRBD2. There are 14 residues in the CDR3. Germline V gene lookup returns CDR1 DFQATT and CDR2 SNEGSKA (reference sequence). The V gene end was trimmed by 0 bases and the J gene end by 2 bases; junction bases not matched to a gene: 4. CDR3 protein: CSARDSSGAYEQYF. The CDR3 coding sequence is TGCAGTGCTAGAGATTCTAGCGGAGCCTACGAGCAGTACTTC.

This clonotype has more than one count but fewer than ten. A much larger clone sits a single nucleotide away, making a read error possible. Written as DNA, the CDR3 is TGTGCCAGCAGACAAATGCAGCATCTGAGCGAGCAGTACTTC. It yields the protein CASRQMQHLSEQYF. This rearrangement joins TRBV3-1 to TRBJ2-7, with D hard to call. Trimming removed 6 bases from V and 6 bases from J, with 18 bases in between. The CDR3 extends over 14 amino acids. Germline values: CDR1 LGHDT, CDR2 YNNKEL (reference sequence).

J is TRBJ1-2 and V is TRBV18; 7 bases are a match to TRBD1. Germline lookup yields CDR1 KGHSH and CDR2 LQKENI. V gave up 6 bases and J gave up 4 bases; unmatched junction bases: 11. The CDR3 extends over 15 amino acids. CDR3 residues: CASSLGQIVSYGYTF. In DNA form, the CDR3 reads TGTGCCAGCTCCCTGGGACAGATAGTAAGCTATGGCTACACCTTC.

The chain couples TRBV7-2 to TRBJ2-3; D remains ambiguous. The germline CDR1 and CDR2 sequences are SGHTA and FQGNSA. V was pared by 3 bases and J by 3 bases, with 10 bases between. This CDR3 is 14 amino acids long. The CDR3: CASSFDRRTDTQYF. CDR3 DNA: TGTGCCAGCAGCTTCGACCGTCGGACAGATACGCAGTATTTT.

This clonotype showed up just a few times. The chain carries TRBV10-3 and TRBJ2-1; 11 bases fit TRBD2. The trim removed 6 bases at V and 4 bases at J, leaving 8 bases unmatched. Germline V lookup: CDR1 ENHRY, CDR2 SYGVKD. The CDR3 totals 16 residues. The CDR3, as DNA: TGTGCCATCAGGGGGACTAGCGGAGATAGTTACAATGAGCAGTTCTTC. Translating it yields CAIRGTSGDSYNEQFF.

V is TRBV20-1 and J is TRBJ1-5; 8 positions agree with TRBD1. The CDR3 spans 16 residues. CDR1 DFQATT and CDR2 SNEGSKA come from the germline V gene (reference sequence). The V and J ends lost 0 bases and 2 bases, in that order; junction bases with no gene match: 6. CDR3 sequence reads: CSARDPDRGGNQPQHF. CDR3 in DNA: TGCAGTGCTAGAGACCCTGACAGGGGAGGCAATCAGCCCCAGCATTTT.

This clonotype was seen more than once but under ten times. In DNA, the CDR3 is TGTGCCAGCAGAACAGGGGTAGCCTACGAGCAGTACTTC. The encoded protein is CASRTGVAYEQYF. The chain combines TRBV28 with TRBJ2-4; 7 bases agree with TRBD1. The DNA matches TRBJ2-7 better at its end, which makes the J call doubtful. Germline assignment: CDR1 MDHEN and CDR2 SYDVKM. This CDR3 has 13 amino acids.